The clone carrying this T cell receptor (beta chain) was seen more than once but under ten times. Ophthalmopathy donors showed moderate-to-severe activity, CAS ≥3, NOSPECS ≥4 and a duration under 3 months. Other autoimmune diseases, uncontrolled infections, pregnancy and lactation each led to patient exclusion. The CDR3 has 15 amino acids. The V gene's germline CDR1 is SGHAT and CDR2 FQNNGV. V was clipped by 4 bases and J by 0 bases, with 10 bases between them. The data belong to a study of Graves' ophthalmopathy and Graves' hyperthyroidism. Investigators amplified TCR beta CDR3 regions from RNA transcripts. RT-PCR in the first round used HTBI primers; a second-round multiplex PCR followed. TCRdb re-called the multiplex PCR reads with MiXCR, one entry per CDR3 protein. Among approximately 480,000 distinct CDR3 sequences listed, 14% were seen once.

This chain links TRBV11-2 with TRBJ2-4; no firm D call. This TCR came from a woman aged 25-40 years with Graves' ophthalmopathy. The source material was blood. The CDR3 spells CASSWNRLAKNIQYF. The DNA of the CDR3 is TGTGCCAGCAGCTGGAACAGATTAGCCAAAAACATTCAGTACTTC.